Following are 17 T cell receptor beta chains from one sample sequenced in a study of response to subunit inactivated influenza vaccine. TCRdb called the RT-PCR reads again in MiXCR, with one record for every CDR3 protein. The sample shows approximately 530,000 distinct CDR3 sequences, 7.6% of them seen only once. The material was PBMCs from blood, obtained around 25 months after vaccination. The receptors originated from a man aged 50-75 years who received an inactivated influenza vaccine.

The chain recombines TRBV12-3 or TRBV12-4 with TRBJ2-7; 13 nucleotides align to TRBD2. The CDR3 consists of 15 residues. V shed 4 bases, J shed 5 bases, and the junction held 5 bases outside the gene matches. The CDR3 reads CASSWTSGSMNEQYF. The CDR3 region has the DNA TGTGCCAGCAGTTGGACTAGCGGGAGTATGAACGAGCAGTACTTC.

The chain carries TRBV29-1 and TRBJ1-2; D is perhaps TRBD1 (5 bases). The V gene lost 6 bases and the J gene lost 6 bases, with 11 bases spanning the gap. Germline V gene data show CDR1 as SQVTM and CDR2 as ANQGSEA. CDR3 size: 11 residues. CDR3 nucleotides: TGCAGCGTAGCAGGGTTGGATGGCTACACCTTC. Its protein is CSVAGLDGYTF. Complete variable domain (other parts from reference TRBV29-1 and TRBJ1-2): SAVISQKPSRDICQRGTSLTIQCQVDSQVTMMFWYRQQPGQSLTLIATANQGSEATYESGFVIDKFPISRPNLTFSTLTVSNMSPEDSSIYLCSVAGLDGYTFGSGTRLTVV.

The V and J genes are TRBV5-1 and TRBJ1-4, with 7 bases aligning to TRBD1. Trimming at V came to 4 bases and at J to 3 bases, leaving 6 bases not matched to a gene. The CDR3 extends over 15 amino acids. CDR1 and CDR2 from the germline V gene are SGHRS and YFSETQ. The CDR3 DNA is TGCGCCAGCAGCCCGAACAGGGGTGCTAATGAAAAACTGTTTTTT. It yields the protein CASSPNRGANEKLFF.

This chain joins TRBV20-1 and TRBJ2-2; D is unclear. Germline CDR1 reads DFQATT; CDR2 reads SNEGSKA (reference sequence). Trimming pared 3 bases from V and 3 bases from J, leaving 8 bases between. This CDR3 region has 13 residues. This CDR3 reads CSASLLDTGELFF. The DNA for the CDR3 is TGCAGTGCTAGTTTGTTAGACACCGGGGAGCTGTTTTTT.

In the case of this clonotype: With a much larger clone just one base away, this may be a read error. CDR3 residues: CRLEGTTSYEQYF. CDR3 bases: TGCCGTCTTGAGGGGACAACCTCCTACGAGCAGTACTTC. The chain joins TRBV29-1 to TRBJ2-7, with D perhaps TRBD1 (6 bases). Per the germline V gene, CDR1 is SQVTM and CDR2 is ANQGSEA. The CDR3 is made up of 13 amino acids.

In this sample, this clonotype turned up a few times. The V call is TRBV27, the J call TRBJ2-7; D call uncertain. The CDR3 contains 13 residues. Trimming took off 6 bases at V and 6 bases at J, with 15 bases between the two ends. Germline-derived CDR1 and CDR2 are MNHEY and SMNVEV (reference sequence). The CDR3, as DNA: TGTGCCAGCAGGGTCCAGGTTCATGGCGAGCAGTACTTC. It yields the protein CASRVQVHGEQYF.

This clonotype was picked up a small number of times. The chain links TRBV5-1 to TRBJ2-3, with D possibly TRBD2 on 5 matching bases. The CDR3 runs to 14 residues. The V end was cut by 4 bases, the J end by 4 bases, with 13 bases between. Germline lookup yields CDR1 SGHRS and CDR2 YFSETQ. The CDR3 is CASSRRIGPDTQYF. Written as DNA, the CDR3 is TGCGCCAGCAGCCGGAGGATAGGCCCAGATACGCAGTATTTT.

This clonotype was picked up one time. The chain employs TRBV20-1 and TRBJ2-7, with 9 positions matching TRBD2. Trimming at V came to 6 bases and at J to 0 bases, leaving 9 bases not matched to a gene. The CDR3 loop spans 15 amino acids. Per germline, CDR1 DFQATT and CDR2 SNEGSKA (reference sequence). The CDR3 nucleotides read TGCAGTGCAAACTCCGGGACTAGCCTCTCCTACGAGCAGTACTTC. Translated, it gives CSANSGTSLSYEQYF.

The CDR3 sequence is CSAPSYDPGYEQYF. DNA for the CDR3: TGCAGTGCGCCCTCGTACGACCCGGGCTACGAGCAGTACTTC. The genes are TRBV20-1 and TRBJ2-7; D is ambiguous. Looked up from germline, CDR1 is DFQATT and CDR2 is SNEGSKA (reference sequence). The CDR3 length is 14 residues. V was trimmed by 6 bases and J by 3 bases, leaving 18 bases between them.

Only a few counts were recorded for this clonotype. The V call is TRBV6-2 or TRBV6-3, the J call TRBJ1-1, with a weak D call TRBD1 (5 bases). The CDR3 is made up of 16 amino acids. V dropped 0 bases and J dropped 2 bases, with 13 bases sitting between them. Germline CDR1 reads MNHEY; CDR2 reads SVGEGT. Here the CDR3 reads CASSYSIGQVNTEAFF. The CDR3, as DNA: TGTGCCAGCAGTTACTCGATAGGACAAGTTAACACTGAAGCTTTCTTT.

This clonotype has only a few counts. The chain couples TRBV15 to TRBJ2-2; D unresolved. CDR1 is LNHNV and CDR2 is YYDKDF in the germline V gene (reference sequence). This CDR3 region has 16 residues. Trimming removed 0 bases at V and 6 bases at J, with 14 bases between. The CDR3 DNA sequence: TGTGCCACCAGCAGAGATTCCCAAATAGTACCCGGGGAGCTGTTTTTT. This codes for CATSRDSQIVPGELFF.

This clonotype was counted many times. The chain employs TRBV5-6 and TRBJ2-7; TRBD2 matches at 8 bases. J gave up 2 bases and V 8 bases, and 9 bases lay outside the gene matches. The CDR3 is made up of 14 amino acids. Per germline, CDR1 SGHDT and CDR2 YYEEEE. The CDR3 here is CASSLRGGTYEQYF. The CDR3 DNA follows: TGTGCCAGTTCCTTACGGGGGGGAACCTACGAGCAGTACTTC.

This clonotype was counted many times. This chain joins TRBV20-1 and TRBJ2-3; weak D call: TRBD1 (6 bases). The CDR3 is 15 residues long. The ends were cut back, 6 bases at V and 0 bases at J, with 16 bases in the middle. The germline CDR1 and CDR2 sequences are DFQATT and SNEGSKA (reference sequence). In nucleotides, the CDR3 is TGCAGTGCCCAAGTTGGGACAACTAGCACAGATACGCAGTATTTT. Encoded protein: CSAQVGTTSTDTQYF.

This clonotype was seen more than once but under ten times. CDR3 sequence: CASSFLPRTGGAAFF. For the CDR3, the DNA is TGTGCCAGTAGTTTCCTGCCAAGGACAGGGGGCGCGGCTTTCTTT. V and J are TRBV19 and TRBJ1-1, with 11 bases lining up with TRBD1. In germline, CDR1 is LNHDA, CDR2 SQIVND (reference sequence). CDR3 size: 15 residues. V shed 5 bases, J shed 11 bases, and the junction held 13 bases outside the gene matches.

This clonotype was observed many times. The rearrangement uses TRBV11-2 and TRBJ2-7; D may be TRBD2 (6 bases). CDR1 and CDR2 from the germline V gene are SGHAT and FQNNGV. CDR3 size: 19 residues. The ends were cut back, 0 bases at V and 5 bases at J, with 26 bases in the middle. The CDR3 coding sequence is TGTGCCAGCAGCTTAGACCGGGGCCCACGCGGGATGGTTCCCCACGAGCAGTACTTC. Translated: CASSLDRGPRGMVPHEQYF.

This clonotype was counted many times. This chain connects TRBV5-1 to TRBJ2-7; D not resolved. Trimming took off 1 base at V and 3 bases at J, with 14 bases between the two ends. The CDR3 extends over 15 amino acids. Germline assignment: CDR1 SGHRS and CDR2 YFSETQ. The CDR3 protein is CASSLRTVKRYEQYF. The CDR3 bases are TGCGCCAGCAGCTTGAGGACGGTGAAACGCTACGAGCAGTACTTC.

The chain employs TRBV15 and TRBJ2-1; D remains unclear. Trimming stripped 1 base from V and 5 bases from J, with 9 bases between. The germline V gene has CDR1 LNHNV and CDR2 YYDKDF (reference sequence). The CDR3 has 14 amino acids. The CDR3 coding sequence is TGTGCCACCAGCAGAGCACGGTTAGACAATGAGCAGTTCTTC. Translated, it gives CATSRARLDNEQFF.